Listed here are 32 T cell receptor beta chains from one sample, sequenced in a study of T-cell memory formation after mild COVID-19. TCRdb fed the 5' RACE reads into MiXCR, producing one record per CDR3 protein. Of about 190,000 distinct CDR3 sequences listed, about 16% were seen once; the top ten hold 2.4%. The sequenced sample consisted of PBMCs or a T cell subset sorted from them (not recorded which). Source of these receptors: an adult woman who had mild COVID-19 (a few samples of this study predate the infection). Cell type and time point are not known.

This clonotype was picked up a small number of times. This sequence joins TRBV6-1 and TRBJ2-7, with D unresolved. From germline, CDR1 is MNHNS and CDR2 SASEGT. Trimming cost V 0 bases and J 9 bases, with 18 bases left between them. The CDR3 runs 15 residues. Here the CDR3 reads CASSEAAGGLSRQYF. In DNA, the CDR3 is TGTGCCAGCAGTGAAGCCGCAGGCGGTCTCAGCCGGCAGTACTTC.

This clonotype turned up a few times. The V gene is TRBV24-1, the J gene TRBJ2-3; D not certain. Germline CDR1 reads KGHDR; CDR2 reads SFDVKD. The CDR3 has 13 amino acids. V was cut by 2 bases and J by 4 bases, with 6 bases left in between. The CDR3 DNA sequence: TGTGCCACCAGTGATTCGCTAGCAGATACGCAGTATTTT. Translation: CATSDSLADTQYF.

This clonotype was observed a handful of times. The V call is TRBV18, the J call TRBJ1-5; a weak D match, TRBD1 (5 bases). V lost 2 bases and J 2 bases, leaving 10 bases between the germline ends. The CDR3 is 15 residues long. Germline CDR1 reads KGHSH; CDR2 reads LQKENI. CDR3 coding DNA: TGTGCCAGCTCACCATCAGGGAATGGCAATCAGCCCCAGCATTTT. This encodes CASSPSGNGNQPQHF.

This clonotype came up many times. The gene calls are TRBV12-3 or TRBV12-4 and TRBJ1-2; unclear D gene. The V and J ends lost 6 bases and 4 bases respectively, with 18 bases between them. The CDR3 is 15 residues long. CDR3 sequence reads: CASSLQQTKIYGYTF. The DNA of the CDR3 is TGTGCCAGCAGCCTACAGCAGACGAAAATCTATGGCTACACCTTC.

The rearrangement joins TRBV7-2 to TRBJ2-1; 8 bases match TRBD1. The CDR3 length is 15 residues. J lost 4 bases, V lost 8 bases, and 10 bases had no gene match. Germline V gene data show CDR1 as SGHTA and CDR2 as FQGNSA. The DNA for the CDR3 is TGTGCCAGCGGAACCCCGGGACAGGCTTACAATGAGCAGTTCTTC. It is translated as CASGTPGQAYNEQFF.

CDR3 in amino acids: CASSLVAGMGVRGYTF. CDR3 sequence (DNA): TGTGCCAGCAGCTTAGTTGCGGGAATGGGGGTCCGAGGCTACACCTTC. The chain employs TRBV7-2 and TRBJ1-2; tentatively, D is TRBD1 (5 bases). The CDR3 covers 16 residues. The V end was cut by 1 base, the J end by 8 bases, with 20 bases between. Germline assignment: CDR1 SGHTA and CDR2 FQGNSA.

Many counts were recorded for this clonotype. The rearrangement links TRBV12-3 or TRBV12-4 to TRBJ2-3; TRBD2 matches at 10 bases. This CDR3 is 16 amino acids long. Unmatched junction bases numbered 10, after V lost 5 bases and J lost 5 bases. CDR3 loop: CASSRRTSGVVDTQYF. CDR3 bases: TGTGCCAGCAGTCGGAGAACTAGCGGGGTTGTAGATACGCAGTATTTT.

CDR3 nucleotide sequence: TGTGCCACCAGTGATGGACACCGCGGCGAGCAGTACTTC. Its protein is CATSDGHRGEQYF. The rearrangement joins TRBV24-1 to TRBJ2-7, with D possibly matching TRBD1 (5 bases). The CDR3 is made up of 13 amino acids. The germline V and J ends were trimmed by 3 bases and 6 bases, with 11 bases remaining between them. Germline V gene lookup returns CDR1 KGHDR and CDR2 SFDVKD.

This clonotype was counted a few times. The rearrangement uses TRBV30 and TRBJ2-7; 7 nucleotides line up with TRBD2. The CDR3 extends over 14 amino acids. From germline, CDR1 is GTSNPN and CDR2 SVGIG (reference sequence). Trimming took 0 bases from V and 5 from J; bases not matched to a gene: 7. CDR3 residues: CAWSVNHRGDEQYF. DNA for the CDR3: TGTGCCTGGAGTGTAAATCATCGGGGGGACGAGCAGTACTTC.

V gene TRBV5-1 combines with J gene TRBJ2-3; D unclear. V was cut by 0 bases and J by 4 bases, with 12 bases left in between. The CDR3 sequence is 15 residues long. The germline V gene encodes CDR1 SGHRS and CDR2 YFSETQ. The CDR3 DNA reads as TGCGCCAGCAGCTTGGGCCCTACAGCCGCAGATACGCAGTATTTT. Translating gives CASSLGPTAADTQYF.

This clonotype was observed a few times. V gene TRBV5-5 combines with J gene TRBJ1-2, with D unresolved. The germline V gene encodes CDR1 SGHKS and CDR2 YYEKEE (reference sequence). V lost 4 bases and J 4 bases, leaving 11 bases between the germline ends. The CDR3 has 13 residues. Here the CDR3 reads CASSIRGSYGYTF. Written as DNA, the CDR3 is TGTGCCAGCAGCATTCGGGGAAGCTATGGCTACACCTTC.

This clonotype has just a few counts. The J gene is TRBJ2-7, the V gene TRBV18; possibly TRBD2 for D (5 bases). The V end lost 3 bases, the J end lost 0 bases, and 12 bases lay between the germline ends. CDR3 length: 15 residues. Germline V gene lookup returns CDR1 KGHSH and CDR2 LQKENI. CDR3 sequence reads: CASSPGRSSSYEQYF. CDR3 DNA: TGTGCCAGCTCACCGGGGAGATCGAGCTCCTACGAGCAGTACTTC.

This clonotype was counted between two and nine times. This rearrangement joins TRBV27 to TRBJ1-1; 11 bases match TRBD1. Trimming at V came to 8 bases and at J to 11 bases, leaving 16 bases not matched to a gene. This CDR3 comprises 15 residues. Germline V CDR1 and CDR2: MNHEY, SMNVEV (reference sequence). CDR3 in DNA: TGTGCCAGCCTATCCGACCGGAGGACAGGGGGCACGGCTTTCTTT. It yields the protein CASLSDRRTGGTAFF.

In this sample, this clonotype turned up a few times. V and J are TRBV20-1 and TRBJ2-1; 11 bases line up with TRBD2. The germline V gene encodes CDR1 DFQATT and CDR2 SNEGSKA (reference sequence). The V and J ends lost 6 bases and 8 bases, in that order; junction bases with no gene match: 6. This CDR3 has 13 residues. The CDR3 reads CSAPIAGGHEQFF. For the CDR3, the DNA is TGCAGTGCCCCGATAGCGGGAGGGCATGAGCAGTTCTTC.

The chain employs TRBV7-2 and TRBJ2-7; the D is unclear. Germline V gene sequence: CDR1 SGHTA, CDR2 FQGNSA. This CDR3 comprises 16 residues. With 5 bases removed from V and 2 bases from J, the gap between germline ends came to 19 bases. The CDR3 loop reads CASSPPGLARTYEQYF. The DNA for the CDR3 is TGTGCCAGCAGCCCCCCCGGTTTGGCGCGAACCTACGAGCAGTACTTC.

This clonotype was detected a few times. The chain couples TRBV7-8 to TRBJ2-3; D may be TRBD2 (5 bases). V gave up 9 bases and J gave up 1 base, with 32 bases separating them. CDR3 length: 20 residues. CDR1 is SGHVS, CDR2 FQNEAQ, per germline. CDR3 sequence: CASNPRERANLAFRTDTQYF. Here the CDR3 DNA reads TGTGCCAGTAACCCACGGGAAAGGGCAAATCTAGCTTTCCGCACAGATACGCAGTATTTT.

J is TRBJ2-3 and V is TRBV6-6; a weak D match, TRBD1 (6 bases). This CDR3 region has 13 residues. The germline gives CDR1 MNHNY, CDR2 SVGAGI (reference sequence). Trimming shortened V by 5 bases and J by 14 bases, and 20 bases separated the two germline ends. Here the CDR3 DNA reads TGTGCCAGCAGTCCCCCGGGGACAAAGCGGCTGTATTTT. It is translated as CASSPPGTKRLYF.

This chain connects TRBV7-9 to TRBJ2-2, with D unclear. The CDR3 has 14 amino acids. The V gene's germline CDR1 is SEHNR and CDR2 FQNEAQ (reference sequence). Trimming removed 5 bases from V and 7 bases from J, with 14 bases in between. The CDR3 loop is CASSPVVGRGELFF. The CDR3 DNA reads TGTGCCAGCAGCCCCGTCGTGGGTCGCGGGGAGCTGTTTTTT.

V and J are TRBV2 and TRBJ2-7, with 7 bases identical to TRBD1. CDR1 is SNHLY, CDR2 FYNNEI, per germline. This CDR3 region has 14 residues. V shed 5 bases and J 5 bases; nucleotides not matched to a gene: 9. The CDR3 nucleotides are TGTGCCAGCAGTACTTCACAGGGGCGCAACGAGCAGTACTTC. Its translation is CASSTSQGRNEQYF.

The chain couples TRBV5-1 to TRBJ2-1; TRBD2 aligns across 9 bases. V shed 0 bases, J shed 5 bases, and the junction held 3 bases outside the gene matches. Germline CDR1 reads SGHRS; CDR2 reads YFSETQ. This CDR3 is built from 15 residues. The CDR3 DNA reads TGCGCCAGCAGCTTGGGCCCTAGCGGGGACAATGAGCAGTTCTTC. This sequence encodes CASSLGPSGDNEQFF. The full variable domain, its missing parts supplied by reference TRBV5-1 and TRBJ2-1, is KAGVTQTPRYLIKTRGQQVTLSCSPISGHRSVSWYQQTPGQGLQFLFEYFSETQRNKGNFPGRFSGRQFSNSRSEMNVSTLELGDSALYLCASSLGPSGDNEQFFGPGTRLTVL.

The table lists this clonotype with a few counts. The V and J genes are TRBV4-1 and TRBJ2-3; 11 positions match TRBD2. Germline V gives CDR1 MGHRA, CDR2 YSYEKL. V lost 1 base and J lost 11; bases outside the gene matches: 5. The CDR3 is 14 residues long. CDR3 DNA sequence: TGCGCCAGCAGCCAAGGGTTAGCGGGAGGGCGGCAGTATTTT. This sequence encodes CASSQGLAGGRQYF.

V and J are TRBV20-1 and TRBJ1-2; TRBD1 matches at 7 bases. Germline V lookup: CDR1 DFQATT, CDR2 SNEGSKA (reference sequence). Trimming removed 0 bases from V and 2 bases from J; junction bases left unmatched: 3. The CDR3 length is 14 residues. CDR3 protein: CSARELTGNYGYTF. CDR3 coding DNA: TGCAGTGCTAGAGAACTGACAGGGAACTATGGCTACACCTTC.

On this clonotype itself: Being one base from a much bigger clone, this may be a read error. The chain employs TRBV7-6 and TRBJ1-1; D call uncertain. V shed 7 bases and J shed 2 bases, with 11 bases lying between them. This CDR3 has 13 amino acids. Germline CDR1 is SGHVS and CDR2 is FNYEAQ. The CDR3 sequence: CASIFSRNTEAFF. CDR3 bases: TGTGCCAGCATCTTTTCACGTAACACTGAAGCTTTCTTT.

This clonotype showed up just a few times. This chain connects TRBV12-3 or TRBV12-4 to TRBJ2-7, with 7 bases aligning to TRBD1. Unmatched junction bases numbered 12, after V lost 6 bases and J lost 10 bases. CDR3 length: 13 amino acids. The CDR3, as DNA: TGTGCCAGCAGCTTTGAGTATGGACAGGCTCAGTACTTC. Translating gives CASSFEYGQAQYF.

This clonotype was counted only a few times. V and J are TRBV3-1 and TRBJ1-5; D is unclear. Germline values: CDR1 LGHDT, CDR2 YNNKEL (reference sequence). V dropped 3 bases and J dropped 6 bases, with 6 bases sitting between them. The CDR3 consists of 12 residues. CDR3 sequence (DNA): TGTGCCAGCAGCCACTTAGGTCAGCCCCAGCATTTT. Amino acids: CASSHLGQPQHF.

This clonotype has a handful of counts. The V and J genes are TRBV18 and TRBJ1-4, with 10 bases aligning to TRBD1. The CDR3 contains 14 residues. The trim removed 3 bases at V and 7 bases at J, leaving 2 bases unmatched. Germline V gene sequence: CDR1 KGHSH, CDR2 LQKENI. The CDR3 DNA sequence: TGTGCCAGCTCACCGGGACAGGGGAGTGAAAAACTGTTTTTT. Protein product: CASSPGQGSEKLFF.

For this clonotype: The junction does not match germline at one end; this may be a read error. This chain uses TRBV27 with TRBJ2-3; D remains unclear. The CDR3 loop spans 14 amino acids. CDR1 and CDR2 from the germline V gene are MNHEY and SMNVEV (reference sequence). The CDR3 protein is CASSPRVSRDTQYF. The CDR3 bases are TGTGCCAGCAGTCCCCGTGTTAGCAGAGATACGCAGTATTTT.

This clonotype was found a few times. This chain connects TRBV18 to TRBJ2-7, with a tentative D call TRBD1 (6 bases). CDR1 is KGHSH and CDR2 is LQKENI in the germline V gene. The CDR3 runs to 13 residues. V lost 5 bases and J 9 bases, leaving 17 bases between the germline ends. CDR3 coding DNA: TGTGCCAGCTCATCATCAGGGTTCAGGGGGCAGTACTTC. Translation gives CASSSSGFRGQYF.

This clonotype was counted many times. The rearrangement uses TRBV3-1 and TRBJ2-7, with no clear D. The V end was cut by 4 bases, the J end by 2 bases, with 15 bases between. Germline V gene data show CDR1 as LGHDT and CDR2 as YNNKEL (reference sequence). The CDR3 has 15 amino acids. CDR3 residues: CASSPSFSPTYEQYF. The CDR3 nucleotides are TGTGCCAGCAGCCCGAGTTTCTCGCCTACCTACGAGCAGTACTTC.

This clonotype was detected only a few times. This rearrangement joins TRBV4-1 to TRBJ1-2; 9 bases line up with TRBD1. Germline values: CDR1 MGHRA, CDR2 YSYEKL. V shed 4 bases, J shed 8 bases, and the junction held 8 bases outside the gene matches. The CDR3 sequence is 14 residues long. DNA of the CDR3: TGCGCCAGCAGCCTACAGACAGGGGGTCGGGGCTACACCTTC. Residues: CASSLQTGGRGYTF.

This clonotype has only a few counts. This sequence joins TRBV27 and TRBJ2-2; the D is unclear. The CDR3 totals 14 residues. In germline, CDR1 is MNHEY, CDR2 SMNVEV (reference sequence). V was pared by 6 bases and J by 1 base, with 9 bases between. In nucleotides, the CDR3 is TGTGCCAGCAGAGCCTTCGAGAACACCGGGGAGCTGTTTTTT. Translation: CASRAFENTGELFF.

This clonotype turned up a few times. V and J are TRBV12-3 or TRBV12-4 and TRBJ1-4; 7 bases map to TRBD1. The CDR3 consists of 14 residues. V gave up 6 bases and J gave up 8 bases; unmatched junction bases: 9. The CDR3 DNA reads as TGTGCCAGCAGCCAATTGACAGGGTGGGAAAAACTGTTTTTT. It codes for CASSQLTGWEKLFF.